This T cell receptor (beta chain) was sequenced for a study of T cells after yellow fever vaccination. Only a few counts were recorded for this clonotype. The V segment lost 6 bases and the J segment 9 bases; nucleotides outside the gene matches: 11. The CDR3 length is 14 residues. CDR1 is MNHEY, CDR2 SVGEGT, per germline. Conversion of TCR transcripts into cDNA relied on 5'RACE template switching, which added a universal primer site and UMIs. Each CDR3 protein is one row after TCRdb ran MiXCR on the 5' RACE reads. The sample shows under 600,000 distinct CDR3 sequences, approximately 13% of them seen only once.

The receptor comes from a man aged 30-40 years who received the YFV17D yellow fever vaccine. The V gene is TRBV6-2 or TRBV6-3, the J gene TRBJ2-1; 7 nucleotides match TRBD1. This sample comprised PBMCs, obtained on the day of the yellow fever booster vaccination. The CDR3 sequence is CASRTDRAWLEQFF. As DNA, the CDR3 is TGTGCCAGCAGGACCGACAGGGCATGGCTTGAGCAGTTCTTC.